This TCR beta chain was found in a study of blood T cell repertoires in COVID-19. Trimming took 5 bases from V and 5 from J, leaving 10 bases between them. The CDR3 consists of 12 residues. Germline CDR1 SGHTA, CDR2 FQGNSA. Generated by immunoSEQ multiplex PCR, the TCRdb table keeps only in-frame clones and is missing some. The table has fewer than 250,000 clones, 88% seen once. This sequence joins TRBV7-2 and TRBJ2-7; D is ambiguous. The clonotype comes from a man in his 70s with acute or convalescent COVID-19. Sequenced input: peripheral blood. CDR3: CASSPRKDEQYF. CDR3 nucleotide sequence: TGTGCCAGCAGCCCTAGAAAGGACGAGCAGTACTTC.